The clone carrying this T cell receptor (beta chain) turned up a few times. TCRdb fed the 5' RACE reads into MiXCR, producing one record per CDR3 protein. The data contain about 29,000 distinct CDR3 sequences, around 5.1% of them singletons. This record comes from a study of early T cells in non-severe SARS-CoV-2 infection. This CDR3 contains 17 residues. CDR1 is KGHDR and CDR2 is SFDVKD in the germline V gene. With 3 bases clipped from V and 8 bases from J, the junction kept 11 bases outside the gene matches. Specimen: whole blood. The receptor comes from an adult who was a healthcare worker with PCR-confirmed SARS-CoV-2 infection or an uninfected control (not recorded which). The genes are TRBV24-1 and TRBJ2-1, with 11 positions matching TRBD2. CDR3 nucleotides: TGTGCCACCAGTGATCGGGCTAGCGGGGGGCAGCGCGATGAGCAGTTCTTC. It codes for CATSDRASGGQRDEQFF.